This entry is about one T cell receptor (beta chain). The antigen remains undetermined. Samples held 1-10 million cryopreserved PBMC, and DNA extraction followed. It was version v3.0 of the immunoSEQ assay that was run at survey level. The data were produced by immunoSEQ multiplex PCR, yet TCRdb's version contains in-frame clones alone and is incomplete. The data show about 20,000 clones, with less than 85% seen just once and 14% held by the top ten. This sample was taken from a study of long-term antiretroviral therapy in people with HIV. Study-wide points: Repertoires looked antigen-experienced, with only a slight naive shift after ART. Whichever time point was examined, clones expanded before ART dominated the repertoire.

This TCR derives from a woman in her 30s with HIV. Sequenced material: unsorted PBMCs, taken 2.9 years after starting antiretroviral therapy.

The CDR3 DNA reads TGTGCCAGCAGCTCGGGGGGTTTTTGGGAAAAACTGTTTTTT. This translates into CASSSGGFWEKLFF. This chain connects TRBV5-8 to TRBJ1-4, with a weak D call TRBD1 (5 bases). V gave up 3 bases and J gave up 8 bases, with 14 bases separating them. The CDR3 contains 14 residues. Germline V gene lookup returns CDR1 SGHTS and CDR2 YDEGEE.